Below are 16 T cell receptor beta chains sequenced from a single sample in a study of identical twins. TCRdb ran MiXCR on the 5' RACE reads and lists one entry per CDR3 protein. This sample carries fewer than 20,000 distinct CDR3 sequences, roughly 70% of them seen once, and the ten largest clones take under 7%. The sequenced sample consisted of memory (CD45RO+) T cells sorted from blood. The receptors were sampled from a woman in her late teens or twenties in good health. This table probably holds off-target reads from a library built for another chain.

The chain carries TRBV11-2 and TRBJ2-7; possibly TRBD1 for D (5 bases). This CDR3 contains 14 residues. The germline V gene encodes CDR1 SGHAT and CDR2 FQNNGV. V was trimmed by 1 base and J by 5 bases, leaving 12 bases between them. This chain's CDR3 is CASSLGAGWDEQYF. CDR3 in DNA: TGTGCCAGCAGCTTAGGAGCAGGGTGGGACGAGCAGTACTTC.

The table lists this clonotype with a few counts. In DNA form, the CDR3 reads TGTGCCAGCAGCTTAGCCAAAGGACTACTTGGTGAGCAGTTCTTC. Translated: CASSLAKGLLGEQFF. The chain uses TRBV11-3 and TRBJ2-1; D perhaps matches TRBD2 (6 bases). Per germline, CDR1 SGHNT and CDR2 YENEEA. The CDR3 covers 15 residues. The germline V and J ends were trimmed by 1 base and 9 bases, with 16 bases remaining between them. Filled out from reference TRBV11-3 and TRBJ2-1, the complete variable domain reads EAGVVQSPRYKIIEKKQPVAFWCNPISGHNTLYWYLQNLGQGPELLIRYENEEAVDDSQLPKDRFSAERLKGVDSTLKIQPAELGDSAVYLCASSLAKGLLGEQFFGPGTRLTVL.

The V gene is TRBV25-1, the J gene TRBJ2-1, with D perhaps matching TRBD1 or TRBD2 (5 bases each). The CDR3 loop spans 12 amino acids. CDR1 is MGHDK and CDR2 is SYGVNS in the germline V gene. V lost 6 bases and J lost 3, with 6 bases in between. CDR3 loop: CASRGVYNEQFF. CDR3 coding DNA: TGTGCCAGCAGGGGGGTCTACAATGAGCAGTTCTTC.

This clonotype was detected once. V usage is TRBV2 and J usage is TRBJ1-1; D is uncertain. The germline gives CDR1 SNHLY, CDR2 FYNNEI. Trimming left V 0 bases short and J 5 bases short, with 10 bases between. This CDR3 spans 14 amino acids. The CDR3 sequence is CASSEAPGWTEAFF. The CDR3 nucleotides read TGTGCCAGCAGTGAAGCCCCGGGTTGGACTGAAGCTTTCTTT.

This clonotype was detected only a few times. The chain links TRBV11-3 to TRBJ2-5; 10 bases match TRBD2. The CDR3 extends over 16 amino acids. CDR1 SGHNT and CDR2 YENEEA come from the germline V gene. The junction had 13 bases not matched to a gene; V was cut back by 5 bases and J by 7 bases. The CDR3 sequence: CASSLASGRGVWTQYF. The CDR3, as DNA: TGTGCCAGCAGCCTGGCTAGCGGGAGAGGAGTGTGGACCCAGTACTTC.

J is TRBJ2-1 and V is TRBV12-3 or TRBV12-4; 7 nucleotides line up with TRBD2. V lost 4 bases and J lost 0; bases outside the gene matches: 3. The CDR3 covers 15 residues. CDR3 residues: CASSSGTTSYNEQFF. CDR3 coding DNA: TGTGCCAGCAGTTCCGGGACTACCTCCTACAATGAGCAGTTCTTC.

Within the sample, this clonotype is large. V usage is TRBV6-2 or TRBV6-3 and J usage is TRBJ2-5, with 7 bases that match TRBD2. V was clipped by 5 bases and J by 0 bases; unmatched bases: 21. The CDR3 has 20 amino acids. Germline CDR1 and CDR2: MNHEY and SVGEGT. In DNA form, the CDR3 reads TGTGCCAGCAGTCCACTAACTAAACAGCGGGACCAACGGTACCAAGAGACCCAGTACTTC. Translation gives CASSPLTKQRDQRYQETQYF.

V is TRBV11-3 and J is TRBJ2-3; the D is unclear. Per the germline V gene, CDR1 is SGHNT and CDR2 is YENEEA. Trimming cost V 2 bases and J 0 bases, with 6 bases left between them. This CDR3 has 14 residues. CDR3 in DNA: TGTGCCAGCAGCTTATCGGCCAGCACAGATACGCAGTATTTT. The encoded protein is CASSLSASTDTQYF. The full variable domain, rest sourced from reference TRBV11-3 and TRBJ2-3, is EAGVVQSPRYKIIEKKQPVAFWCNPISGHNTLYWYLQNLGQGPELLIRYENEEAVDDSQLPKDRFSAERLKGVDSTLKIQPAELGDSAVYLCASSLSASTDTQYFGPGTRLTVL.

The V call is TRBV2, the J call TRBJ2-2; 7 bases are a match to TRBD1. The CDR3 runs 14 residues. J lost 7 bases, V lost 8 bases, and 10 bases had no gene match. Germline V gene lookup returns CDR1 SNHLY and CDR2 FYNNEI. The DNA for the CDR3 is TGTGCCAGCTACACACAGGGGAGCGGCGGGGAGCTGTTTTTT. It codes for CASYTQGSGGELFF.

The V and J genes are TRBV18 and TRBJ2-1; weak D call: TRBD2 (6 bases). Germline V gene lookup returns CDR1 KGHSH and CDR2 LQKENI. This CDR3 is 16 amino acids long. V lost 8 bases to trimming and J lost 0 bases, with 17 bases between them. CDR3 protein: CASRPPGRSSYNEQFF. The DNA of the CDR3 is TGTGCCAGCCGACCTCCGGGGAGGAGCTCCTACAATGAGCAGTTCTTC.

The chain links TRBV29-1 to TRBJ2-2; D could derive from TRBD1 or TRBD2 (5 bases each). CDR3 length equals 13 residues. V lost 1 base to trimming and J lost 9 bases, with 12 bases between them. Germline V CDR1 and CDR2: SQVTM, ANQGSEA. The CDR3 loop is CSVEGERGRELFF. In nucleotides, the CDR3 is TGCAGCGTTGAAGGGGAGAGGGGCCGGGAGCTGTTTTTT.

The CDR3 DNA reads as TGTGCCAGTAGTACCCTGGGCCCGGTGGACACTGAAGCTTTCTTT. It encodes CASSTLGPVDTEAFF. V is TRBV19 and J is TRBJ1-1; D is ambiguous. There are 15 residues in the CDR3. CDR1 LNHDA and CDR2 SQIVND come from the germline V gene (reference sequence). The V and J ends lost 4 bases and 3 bases respectively, with 15 bases between them.

This clonotype was found a few times. V is TRBV20-1 and J is TRBJ2-1; 8 positions agree with TRBD1. Germline-derived CDR1 and CDR2 are DFQATT and SNEGSKA (reference sequence). With 1 base clipped from V and 14 bases from J, the junction kept 16 bases outside the gene matches. The CDR3 is made up of 15 amino acids. The CDR3: CSARADRVSARREFF. The CDR3 DNA reads as TGCAGTGCTAGAGCGGACAGGGTATCGGCTCGAAGAGAGTTCTTC.

The J gene is TRBJ1-5, the V gene TRBV6-2 or TRBV6-3, with 7 bases lining up with TRBD1. CDR3 length: 13 residues. Germline assignment: CDR1 MNHEY and CDR2 SVGEGT. With V trimmed by 10 bases and J by 6 bases, 9 bases remained unmatched. The CDR3 protein is CATRQGGFQPQHF. DNA of the CDR3: TGTGCCACCCGACAGGGTGGTTTTCAGCCCCAGCATTTT.

V gene TRBV3-1 combines with J gene TRBJ1-5, with D maybe TRBD1 (5 bases). The CDR3 contains 13 residues. CDR1 is LGHDT and CDR2 is YNNKEL in the germline V gene (reference sequence). V lost 2 bases, J lost 9 bases, and 11 bases lay in between. CDR3 loop: CASSQSPQGPQHF. CDR3 nucleotides: TGTGCCAGCAGCCAATCGCCCCAGGGGCCCCAGCATTTT.

The DNA for the CDR3 is TGTGCCAGCACCTCGCCTGGACAGTGGTTCGATGGCTACACCTTC. Its translation is CASTSPGQWFDGYTF. This chain joins TRBV12-3 or TRBV12-4 and TRBJ1-2; possible D gene TRBD1, 6 bases. The germline V and J ends were trimmed by 7 bases and 6 bases, with 21 bases remaining between them. The CDR3 has 15 amino acids.